This passage covers 16 T cell receptor beta chains from one sample sequenced in a study of cytomegalovirus exposure and HLA in healthy donors. Assay used: immunoSEQ multiplex PCR; TCRdb lists only in-frame clones, some missing. The sample contains tens of thousands of clones, 90% to 95% of which appear only once. Sequencing was done on a sample of PBMCs. These receptors came from a woman aged 18-29 years in good health and CMV-seropositive.

The chain is built from TRBV27 and TRBJ1-4; weak D call: TRBD1 (5 bases). V was clipped by 9 bases and J by 8 bases, with 19 bases between them. CDR3 length: 14 residues. Per germline, CDR1 MNHEY and CDR2 SMNVEV (reference sequence). The CDR3 DNA follows: TGTGCCAGTCTGGGCTGGGGGGTAGGAGAAAAACTGTTTTTT. This encodes CASLGWGVGEKLFF.

The sample holds one count of this clone. The chain links TRBV7-9 to TRBJ1-1; 8 bases map to TRBD1. V shed 6 bases and J 1 base; nucleotides not matched to a gene: 7. Germline V gene data show CDR1 as SEHNR and CDR2 as FQNEAQ (reference sequence). CDR3 length: 15 amino acids. For the CDR3, the DNA is TGTGCCAGCAGTCGTTTCGGACAGGGGAACACTGAAGCTTTCTTT. It yields the protein CASSRFGQGNTEAFF.

A note on this clone: Other DNA sequences within the sample encode an identical CDR3. The chain employs TRBV6-5 and TRBJ1-2, with 7 bases lining up with TRBD1. The CDR3 covers 13 residues. J was trimmed by 5 bases and V by 2 bases; bases with no gene match: 2. Germline V gives CDR1 MNHEY, CDR2 SVGAGI. The CDR3 here is CASSYSRGYGYTF. CDR3 nucleotide sequence: TGTGCCAGCAGTTACAGCAGGGGGTATGGCTACACCTTC.

The genes are TRBV5-8 and TRBJ2-1; 7 bases are a match to TRBD2. The CDR3 runs to 18 residues. The V and J ends lost 4 bases and 2 bases, in that order; junction bases with no gene match: 15. Germline V gene data show CDR1 as SGHTS and CDR2 as YDEGEE. CDR3 in amino acids: CASSRNAGGYIPYNEQFF. The CDR3 DNA is TGTGCCAGCAGCAGAAACGCCGGGGGGTATATACCCTACAATGAGCAGTTCTTC.

The V call is TRBV28, the J call TRBJ1-1; TRBD1 matches 9 bases. The CDR3 runs to 14 residues. V shed 6 bases, J shed 7 bases, and the junction held 9 bases outside the gene matches. Germline assignment: CDR1 MDHEN and CDR2 SYDVKM. CDR3 loop: CASRATGGLGEAFF. As DNA, the CDR3 is TGTGCCAGCAGAGCCACAGGGGGCCTCGGTGAAGCTTTCTTT.

The rearrangement joins TRBV27 to TRBJ2-5; 9 bases fit TRBD1. The CDR3 is 19 amino acids. The germline V gene has CDR1 MNHEY and CDR2 SMNVEV (reference sequence). Trimming took 6 bases from V and 2 from J; bases not matched to a gene: 19. CDR3 nucleotide sequence: TGTGCCAGCAGCCTAAACTACGCCGGGACAGGGTATAATCAAGAGACCCAGTACTTC. Its translation: CASSLNYAGTGYNQETQYF.

The chain employs TRBV6-1 and TRBJ1-1; unclear D gene. Germline V lookup: CDR1 MNHNS, CDR2 SASEGT. This CDR3 spans 13 amino acids. Trimming stripped 4 bases from V and 2 bases from J, with 8 bases between. CDR3 sequence reads: CASSVTVNTEAFF. The CDR3 DNA sequence: TGTGCCAGCAGTGTAACAGTAAACACTGAAGCTTTCTTT.

This clone was observed a few times. V gene TRBV2 combines with J gene TRBJ1-4, with TRBD1 matching over 9 bases. The junction had 2 bases not matched to a gene; V was cut back by 5 bases and J by 16 bases. The CDR3 runs 10 residues. Germline CDR1 and CDR2: SNHLY and FYNNEI. CDR3 bases: TGTGCCAGCAGTAGGGACAGGGAGTTTTTT. It is translated as CASSRDREFF.

The V gene is TRBV15, the J gene TRBJ1-4; D might be TRBD1 (6 bases). The CDR3 extends over 15 amino acids. In germline, CDR1 is LNHNV, CDR2 YYDKDF (reference sequence). V lost 1 base and J lost 5, with 11 bases in between. This CDR3 reads CATSRAQGMNEKLFF. The CDR3 DNA reads as TGTGCCACCAGCAGAGCACAGGGCATGAATGAAAAACTGTTTTTT.

The rearrangement uses TRBV7-2 and TRBJ1-4; 8 positions match TRBD1. V trimming: 2 bases; J trimming: 8 bases; junction bases outside the gene matches: 4. The V gene's germline CDR1 is SGHTA and CDR2 FQGNSA. CDR3 length equals 14 residues. CDR3 DNA sequence: TGTGCCAGCAGCTTAAACAGGGGGTACGAAAAACTGTTTTTT. The encoded protein is CASSLNRGYEKLFF. The full variable domain, rest sourced from reference TRBV7-2 and TRBJ1-4, is GAGVSQSPSNKVTEKGKDVELRCDPISGHTALYWYRQSLGQGLEFLIYFQGNSAPDKSGLPSDRFSAERTGGSVSTLTIQRTQQEDSAVYLCASSLNRGYEKLFFGSGTQLSVL.

This rearrangement joins TRBV6-1 to TRBJ2-1, with D possibly matching TRBD2 (6 bases). CDR3 length equals 13 residues. Trimming shortened V by 11 bases and J by 8 bases, and 19 bases separated the two germline ends. Germline V gene sequence: CDR1 MNHNS, CDR2 SASEGT. CDR3 sequence reads: CAVSLMRGYEQFF. The CDR3 bases are TGTGCCGTATCCCTGATGCGGGGCTATGAGCAGTTCTTC.

This clone was picked up one time. V and J are TRBV10-1 and TRBJ2-1; the D gene is possibly TRBD1 (6 bases). Germline V gene data show CDR1 as WNHNN and CDR2 as SYGVQD (reference sequence). The CDR3 is 12 residues long. The V gene lost 6 bases and the J gene lost 14 bases, with 17 bases spanning the gap. CDR3 sequence (DNA): TGCGCCAGCAGCTCCGGGACACCGAACAAGTTCTTC. This sequence encodes CASSSGTPNKFF.

This clone was observed once. This chain links TRBV5-1 with TRBJ2-3, with 9 nucleotides matching TRBD2. The V and J ends lost 1 base and 1 base, in that order; junction bases with no gene match: 10. Per germline, CDR1 SGHRS and CDR2 YFSETQ. The CDR3 has 18 residues. In DNA, the CDR3 is TGCGCCAGCAGCTTGTACGGGACTAGCCGTCCTGGCACAGATACGCAGTATTTT. This codes for CASSLYGTSRPGTDTQYF.

V is TRBV6-1 and J is TRBJ2-7, with TRBD1 matching 7 bases. This CDR3 contains 15 residues. The V gene's germline CDR1 is MNHNS and CDR2 SASEGT. The trim removed 4 bases at V and 3 bases at J, leaving 9 bases unmatched. CDR3 bases: TGTGCCAGCAGTGTGAACAGGGGTTCACTCTACGAGCAGTACTTC. Translating it yields CASSVNRGSLYEQYF.

The V and J genes are TRBV5-8 and TRBJ2-1; 13 nucleotides match TRBD2. Germline assignment: CDR1 SGHTS and CDR2 YDEGEE. The CDR3 sequence is 15 residues long. With V trimmed by 4 bases and J by 7 bases, 5 bases remained unmatched. Here the CDR3 DNA reads TGTGCCAGCAGCGAGGGACTAGCGGGGTATAATGAGCAGTTCTTC. Protein: CASSEGLAGYNEQFF.

The chain uses TRBV20-1 and TRBJ1-2, with D uncertain. V was trimmed by 2 bases and J by 8 bases, leaving 9 bases between them. There are 11 residues in the CDR3. The germline V gene has CDR1 DFQATT and CDR2 SNEGSKA (reference sequence). CDR3 sequence (DNA): TGCAGTGCTAGAACCGCCGAGGGCTACACCTTC. Its protein is CSARTAEGYTF.